The 4 T cell receptor beta chains listed next were all sequenced from one sample in a study of T cells after yellow fever vaccination. TCRdb called the 5' RACE reads again in MiXCR, with one record for every CDR3 protein. This table holds fewer than 450,000 distinct CDR3 sequences, 7% to 10% found once. The sequencing used PBMCs, collected more than 35 days after the first yellow fever vaccination. The receptors derive from a young man who received the YFV17D yellow fever vaccine.

V is TRBV12-3 or TRBV12-4 and J is TRBJ1-1; D uncertain. V lost 0 bases to trimming and J lost 9 bases, with 8 bases between them. The CDR3 covers 12 residues. The CDR3 spells CASSLALRKAFF. In nucleotides, the CDR3 is TGTGCCAGCAGTTTAGCGCTTCGGAAAGCTTTCTTT.

This clonotype was seen many times. The CDR3 reads CSARPIPGHPMNTEAFF. In DNA form, the CDR3 reads TGCAGTGCTAGGCCGATACCGGGACACCCCATGAACACTGAAGCTTTCTTT. The chain carries TRBV20-1 and TRBJ1-1, with a possible D match to TRBD1 (6 bases). Germline V CDR1 and CDR2: DFQATT, SNEGSKA (reference sequence). CDR3 length: 17 residues. Trimming shortened V by 3 bases and J by 0 bases, and 20 bases separated the two germline ends.

This sequence joins TRBV5-1 and TRBJ1-1; weak D call: TRBD1 (5 bases). Germline V gene sequence: CDR1 SGHRS, CDR2 YFSETQ. This CDR3 spans 16 amino acids. Trimming stripped 0 bases from V and 2 bases from J, with 14 bases between. CDR3 DNA: TGCGCCAGCAGCTTGGAGTACGGGACGGTCAACACTGAAGCTTTCTTT. This gives the protein CASSLEYGTVNTEAFF.

This clonotype was detected ten times or more. The chain links TRBV10-3 to TRBJ2-5; 7 nucleotides match TRBD1. This CDR3 is built from 14 residues. The V gene end was trimmed by 10 bases and the J gene end by 2 bases; junction bases not matched to a gene: 10. In germline, CDR1 is ENHRY, CDR2 SYGVKD. CDR3 nucleotide sequence: TGTGCCACCCGAATAGGGACAGAACAAGAGACCCAGTACTTC. It translates to CATRIGTEQETQYF.